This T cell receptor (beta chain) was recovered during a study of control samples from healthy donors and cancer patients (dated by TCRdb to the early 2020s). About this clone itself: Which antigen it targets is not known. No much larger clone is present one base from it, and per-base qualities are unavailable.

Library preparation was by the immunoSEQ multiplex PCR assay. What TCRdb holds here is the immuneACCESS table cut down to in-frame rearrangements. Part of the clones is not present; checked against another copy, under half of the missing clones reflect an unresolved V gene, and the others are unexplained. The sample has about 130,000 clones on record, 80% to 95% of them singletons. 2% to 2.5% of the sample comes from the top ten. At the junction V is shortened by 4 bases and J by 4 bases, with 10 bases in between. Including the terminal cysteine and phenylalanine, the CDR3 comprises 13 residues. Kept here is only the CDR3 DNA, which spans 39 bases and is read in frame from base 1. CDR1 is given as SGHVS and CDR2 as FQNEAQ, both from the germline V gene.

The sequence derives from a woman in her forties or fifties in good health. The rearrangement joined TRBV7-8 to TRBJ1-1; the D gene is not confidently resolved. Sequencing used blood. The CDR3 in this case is CASSSSLGTEAFF. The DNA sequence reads TGTGCCAGCAGCTCCTCCTTGGGCACTGAAGCTTTCTTT.